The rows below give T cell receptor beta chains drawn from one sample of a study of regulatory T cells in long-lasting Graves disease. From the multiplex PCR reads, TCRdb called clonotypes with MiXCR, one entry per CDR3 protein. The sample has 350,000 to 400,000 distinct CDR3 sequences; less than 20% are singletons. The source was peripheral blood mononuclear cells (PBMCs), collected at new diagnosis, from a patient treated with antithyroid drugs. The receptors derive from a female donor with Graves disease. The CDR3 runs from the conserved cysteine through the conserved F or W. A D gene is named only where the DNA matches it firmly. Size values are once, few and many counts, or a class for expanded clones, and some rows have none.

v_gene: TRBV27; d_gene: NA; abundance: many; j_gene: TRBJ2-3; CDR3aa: CASSPSHLFADTQYF; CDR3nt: TGTGCCAGCAGTCCAAGTCATCTTTTTGCAGATACGCAGTATTTT
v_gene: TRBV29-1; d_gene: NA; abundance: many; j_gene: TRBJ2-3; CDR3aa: CSVEGEVRVTDTQYF; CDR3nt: TGCAGCGTTGAAGGAGAGGTCCGAGTTACAGATACGCAGTATTTT
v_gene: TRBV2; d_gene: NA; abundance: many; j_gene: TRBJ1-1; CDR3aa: CARDRAESRTEAFF; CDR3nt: TGTGCCAGGGACCGGGCGGAGTCCAGGACTGAAGCTTTCTTT
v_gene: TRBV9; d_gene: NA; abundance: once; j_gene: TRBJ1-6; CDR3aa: CASSARTNNSPLHF; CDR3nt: TGTGCCAGCAGCGCCCGGACAAATAATTCACCCCTCCACTTT
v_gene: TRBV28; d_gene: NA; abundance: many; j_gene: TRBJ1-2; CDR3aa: CASSQAQGRYGYTF; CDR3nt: TGTGCCAGCAGCCAGGCACAGGGAAGATATGGCTACACCTTC
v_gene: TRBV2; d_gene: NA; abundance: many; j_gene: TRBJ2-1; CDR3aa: CASKYNEQFF; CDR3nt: TGTGCCAGCAAATACAATGAGCAGTTCTTC
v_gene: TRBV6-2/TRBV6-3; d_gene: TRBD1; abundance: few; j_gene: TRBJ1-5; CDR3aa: CASSYSNRGPQHF; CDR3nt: TGTGCCAGCAGTTACTCAAACAGGGGGCCCCAGCATTTT
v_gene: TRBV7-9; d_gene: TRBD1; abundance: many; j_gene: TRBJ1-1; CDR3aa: CASSHRDRGLTEAFF; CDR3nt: TGTGCCAGCAGCCACCGGGACAGGGGGCTCACTGAAGCTTTCTTT
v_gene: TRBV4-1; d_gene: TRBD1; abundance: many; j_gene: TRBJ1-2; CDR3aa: CASSQEGQGLGYTF; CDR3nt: TGTGCCAGCAGCCAAGAGGGACAGGGGCTTGGCTACACCTTC
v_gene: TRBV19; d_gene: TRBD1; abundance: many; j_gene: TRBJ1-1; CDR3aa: CASSGWDRGLTEAFF; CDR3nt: TGTGCCAGTAGTGGATGGGACAGGGGGCTGACTGAAGCTTTCTTT
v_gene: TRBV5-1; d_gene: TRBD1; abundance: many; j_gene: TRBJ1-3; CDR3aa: CASSLGTGSSGNTIYF; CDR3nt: TGCGCCAGCAGCTTGGGGACAGGGTCGTCCGGAAACACCATATATTTT
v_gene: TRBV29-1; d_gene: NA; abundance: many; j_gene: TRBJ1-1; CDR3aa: CSARRGRGNTEAFF; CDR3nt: TGCAGCGCCCGTCGGGGAAGGGGGAACACTGAAGCTTTCTTT
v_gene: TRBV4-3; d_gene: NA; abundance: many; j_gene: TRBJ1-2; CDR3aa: CASSQEQGRVGRGYTF; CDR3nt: TGCGCCAGCAGCCAAGAACAGGGCAGGGTTGGTCGAGGCTACACCTTC
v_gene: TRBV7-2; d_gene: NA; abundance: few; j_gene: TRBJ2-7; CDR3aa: CASSPPRAQTYEQYF; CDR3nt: TGTGCCAGCAGCCCCCCCCGCGCGCAGACCTACGAGCAGTACTTC
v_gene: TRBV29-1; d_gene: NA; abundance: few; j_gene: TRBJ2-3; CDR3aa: CSSYGGARTDTQYF; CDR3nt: TGCAGCTCATATGGAGGGGCCCGCACAGATACGCAGTATTTT
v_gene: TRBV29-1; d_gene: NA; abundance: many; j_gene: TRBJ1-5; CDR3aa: CSVGGTSNQPQHF; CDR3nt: TGCAGCGTTGGCGGAACTAGCAATCAGCCCCAGCATTTT
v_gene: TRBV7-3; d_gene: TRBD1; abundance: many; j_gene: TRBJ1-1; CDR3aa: CASSLCGRGLMNTEAFF; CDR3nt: TGTGCCAGCAGCCTGTGCGGGAGGGGGCTCATGAACACTGAAGCTTTCTTT
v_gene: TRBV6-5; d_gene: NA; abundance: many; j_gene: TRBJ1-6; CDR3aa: CASSYSSSNSPLHF; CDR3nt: TGTGCCAGCAGTTACTCGAGTTCTAATTCACCCCTCCACTTT
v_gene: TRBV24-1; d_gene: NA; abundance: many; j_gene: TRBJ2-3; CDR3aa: CATSDTGPVTDTQYF; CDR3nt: TGTGCCACCAGTGACACTGGGCCAGTCACAGATACGCAGTATTTT
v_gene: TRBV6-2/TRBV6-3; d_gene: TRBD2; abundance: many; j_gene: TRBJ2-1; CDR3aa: CASIRSVVWGGEQFF; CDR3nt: TGTGCCAGCATAAGGTCTGTTGTTTGGGGGGGTGAGCAGTTCTTC
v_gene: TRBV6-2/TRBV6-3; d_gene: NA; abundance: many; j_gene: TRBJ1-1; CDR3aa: CASSYIPGRLMNTEAFF; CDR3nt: TGTGCCAGCAGCTACATTCCAGGAAGACTCATGAACACTGAAGCTTTCTTT
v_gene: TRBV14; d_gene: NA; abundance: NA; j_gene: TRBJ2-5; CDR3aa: CASSHPFTAQGGETQYF; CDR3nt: TGTGCCAGCAGCCACCCCTTTACGGCACAGGGCGGCGAGACCCAGTACTTC
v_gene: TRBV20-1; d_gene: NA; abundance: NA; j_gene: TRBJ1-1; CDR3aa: CSARDLKRGAWNTEAFF; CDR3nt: TGCAGTGCTAGAGATTTGAAGAGGGGGGCTTGGAACACTGAAGCTTTCTTT
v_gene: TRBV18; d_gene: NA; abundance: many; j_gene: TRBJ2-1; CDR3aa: CASSPDVSEQFF; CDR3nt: TGTGCCAGCTCACCGGACGTTTCGGAGCAGTTCTTC
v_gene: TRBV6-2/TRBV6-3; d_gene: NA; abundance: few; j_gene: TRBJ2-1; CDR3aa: CASRDVGDNEQFF; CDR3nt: TGTGCCAGCAGGGATGTGGGGGACAATGAGCAGTTCTTC
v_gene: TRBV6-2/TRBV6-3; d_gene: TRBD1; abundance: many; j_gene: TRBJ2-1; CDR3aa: CASSYATGGNEQFF; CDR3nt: TGTGCCAGCAGTTACGCGACAGGGGGGAATGAGCAGTTCTTC
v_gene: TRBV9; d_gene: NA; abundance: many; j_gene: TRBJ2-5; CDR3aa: CASSVDGLETQYF; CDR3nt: TGTGCCAGCAGCGTAGATGGCCTAGAGACCCAGTACTTC
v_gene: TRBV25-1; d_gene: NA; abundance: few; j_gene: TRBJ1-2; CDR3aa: CASSEASNYGYTF; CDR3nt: TGTGCCAGCAGTGAAGCCAGTAACTATGGCTACACCTTC
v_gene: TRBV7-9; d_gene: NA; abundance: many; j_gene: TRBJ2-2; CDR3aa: CASSPGGAAGELFF; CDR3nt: TGTGCCAGCAGCCCAGGCGGTGCGGCCGGGGAGCTGTTTTTT
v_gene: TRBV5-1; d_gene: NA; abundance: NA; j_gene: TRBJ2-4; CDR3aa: CASSLDDKNIQYF; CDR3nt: TGCGCCAGCAGCTTGGACGATAAAAACATTCAGTACTTC
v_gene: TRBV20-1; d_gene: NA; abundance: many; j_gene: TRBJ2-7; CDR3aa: CSALAGGKSSYEQYF; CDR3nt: TGCAGTGCATTAGCCGGCGGAAAGAGCTCCTACGAGCAGTACTTC
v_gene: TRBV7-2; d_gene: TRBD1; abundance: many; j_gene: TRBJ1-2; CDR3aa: CASSFDGTGFYGYTF; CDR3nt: TGTGCCAGCAGCTTCGATGGGACAGGGTTCTATGGCTACACCTTC
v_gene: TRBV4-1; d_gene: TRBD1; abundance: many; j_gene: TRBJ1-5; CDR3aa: CASSQAYGQGASNQPQHF; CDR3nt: TGCGCCAGCAGCCAGGCCTACGGACAGGGGGCTAGCAATCAGCCCCAGCATTTT
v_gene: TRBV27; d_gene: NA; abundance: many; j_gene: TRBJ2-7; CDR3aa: CASRTRRRDQYEQYF; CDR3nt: TGTGCCAGCCGAACCCGGAGGCGGGACCAATACGAGCAGTACTTC
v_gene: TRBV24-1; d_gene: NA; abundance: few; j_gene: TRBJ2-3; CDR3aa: CATRDTDTQYF; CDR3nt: TGTGCCACCAGGGATACAGATACGCAGTATTTT
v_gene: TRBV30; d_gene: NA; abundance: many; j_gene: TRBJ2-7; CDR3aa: CAWKGGSHYEQYF; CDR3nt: TGTGCCTGGAAGGGGGGCTCTCACTACGAGCAGTACTTC
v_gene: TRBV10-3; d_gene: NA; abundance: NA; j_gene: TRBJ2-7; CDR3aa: CAISGDLGRTTVEQYF; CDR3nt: TGTGCCATCAGTGGGGATCTCGGGCGGACTACCGTCGAGCAGTACTTC
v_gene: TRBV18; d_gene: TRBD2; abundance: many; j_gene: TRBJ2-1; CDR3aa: CASSPVAGRVNEQFF; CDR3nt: TGTGCCAGCTCACCTGTAGCCGGGAGGGTCAATGAGCAGTTCTTC
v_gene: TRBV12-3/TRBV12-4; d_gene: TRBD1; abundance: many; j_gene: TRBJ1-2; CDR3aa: CASSPGQVIFQGYTF; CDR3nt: TGTGCCAGCAGTCCAGGACAGGTTATCTTTCAAGGCTACACCTTC
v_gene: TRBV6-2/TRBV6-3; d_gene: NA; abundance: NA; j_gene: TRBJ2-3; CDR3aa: CASSEAELDTQYF; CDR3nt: TGTGCCAGCAGTGAAGCTGAATTAGATACGCAGTATTTT
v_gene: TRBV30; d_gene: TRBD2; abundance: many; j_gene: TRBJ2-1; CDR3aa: CAWTALAGVKNEQFF; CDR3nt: TGTGCCTGGACCGCACTAGCGGGAGTGAAAAATGAGCAGTTCTTC
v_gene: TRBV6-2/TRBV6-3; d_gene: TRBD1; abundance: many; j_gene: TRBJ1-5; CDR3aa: CASSYSNRRTGIFDQPQHF; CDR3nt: TGTGCCAGCAGTTACTCGAATCGTAGGACAGGGATTTTTGATCAGCCCCAGCATTTT
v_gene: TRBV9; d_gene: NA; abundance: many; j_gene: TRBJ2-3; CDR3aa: CASSVGGDTQYF; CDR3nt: TGTGCCAGCAGCGTCGGTGGAGATACGCAGTATTTT
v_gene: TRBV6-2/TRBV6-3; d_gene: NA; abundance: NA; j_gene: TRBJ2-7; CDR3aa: CASGRLGYSSYEQYF; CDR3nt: TGTGCCAGCGGCCGTTTGGGGTACAGCTCCTACGAGCAGTACTTC
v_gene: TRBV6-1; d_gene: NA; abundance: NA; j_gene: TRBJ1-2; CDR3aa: CASSYGGAHYGYTF; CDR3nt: TGTGCCAGCAGTTACGGGGGGGCTCACTATGGCTACACCTTC
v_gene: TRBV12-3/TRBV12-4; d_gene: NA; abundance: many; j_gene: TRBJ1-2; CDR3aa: CASTLGGPNYGYTF; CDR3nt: TGTGCCAGCACCTTGGGGGGGCCTAACTATGGCTACACCTTC
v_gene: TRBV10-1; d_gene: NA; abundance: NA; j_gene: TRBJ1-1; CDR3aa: CASSEYRTLGTEAFF; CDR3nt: TGCGCCAGCAGTGAGTATAGGACGCTGGGGACTGAAGCTTTCTTT